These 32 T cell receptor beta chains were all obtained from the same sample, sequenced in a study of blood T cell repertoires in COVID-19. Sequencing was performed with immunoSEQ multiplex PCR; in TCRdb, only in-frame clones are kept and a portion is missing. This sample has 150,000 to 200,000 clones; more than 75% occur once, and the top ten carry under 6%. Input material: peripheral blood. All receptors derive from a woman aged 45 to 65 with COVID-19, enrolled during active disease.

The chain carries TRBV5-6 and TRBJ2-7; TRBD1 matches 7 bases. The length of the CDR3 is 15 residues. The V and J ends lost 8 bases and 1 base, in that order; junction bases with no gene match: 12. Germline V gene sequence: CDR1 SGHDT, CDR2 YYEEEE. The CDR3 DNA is TGTGCCAGGGAAAGACCGGGACAGCCATCCTACGAGCAGTACTTC. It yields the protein CARERPGQPSYEQYF.

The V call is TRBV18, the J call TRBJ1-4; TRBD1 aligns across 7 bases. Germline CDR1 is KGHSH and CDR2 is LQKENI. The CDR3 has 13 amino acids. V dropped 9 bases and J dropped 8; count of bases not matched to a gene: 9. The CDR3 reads CASTDREREKLFF. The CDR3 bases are TGTGCCAGTACCGACAGGGAGAGGGAAAAACTGTTTTTT.

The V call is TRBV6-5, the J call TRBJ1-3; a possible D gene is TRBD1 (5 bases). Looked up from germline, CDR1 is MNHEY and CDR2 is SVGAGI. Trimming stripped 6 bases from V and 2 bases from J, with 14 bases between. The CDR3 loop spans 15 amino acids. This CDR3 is CASRNNQGPGNTIYF. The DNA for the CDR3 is TGTGCCAGCAGAAACAACCAGGGCCCTGGAAACACCATATATTTT.

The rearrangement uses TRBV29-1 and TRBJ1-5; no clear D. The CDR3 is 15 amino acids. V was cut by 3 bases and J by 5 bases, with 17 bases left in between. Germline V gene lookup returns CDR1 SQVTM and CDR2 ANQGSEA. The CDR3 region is CSVEHDWVPHQPQHF. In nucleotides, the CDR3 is TGCAGCGTTGAGCACGACTGGGTTCCGCATCAGCCCCAGCATTTT.

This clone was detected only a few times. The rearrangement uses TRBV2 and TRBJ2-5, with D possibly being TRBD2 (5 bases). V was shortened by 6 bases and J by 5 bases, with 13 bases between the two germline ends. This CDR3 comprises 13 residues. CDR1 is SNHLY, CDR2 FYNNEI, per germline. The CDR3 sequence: CASRPRVQETQYF. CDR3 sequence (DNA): TGTGCCAGCAGGCCGCGGGTCCAGGAGACCCAGTACTTC.

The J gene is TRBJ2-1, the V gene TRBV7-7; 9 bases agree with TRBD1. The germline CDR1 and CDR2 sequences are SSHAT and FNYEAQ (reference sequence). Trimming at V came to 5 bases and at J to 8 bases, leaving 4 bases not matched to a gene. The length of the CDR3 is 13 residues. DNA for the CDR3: TGTGCCAGCAGCCCGGACAGGGGCCATGAGCAGTTCTTC. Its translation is CASSPDRGHEQFF.

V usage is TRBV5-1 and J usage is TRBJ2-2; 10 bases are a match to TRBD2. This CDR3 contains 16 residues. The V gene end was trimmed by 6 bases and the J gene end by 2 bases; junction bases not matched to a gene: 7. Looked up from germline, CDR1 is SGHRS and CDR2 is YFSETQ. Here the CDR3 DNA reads TGCGCCAGCAAGGTCACTAGCGGGGTCAACACCGGGGAGCTGTTTTTT. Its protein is CASKVTSGVNTGELFF.

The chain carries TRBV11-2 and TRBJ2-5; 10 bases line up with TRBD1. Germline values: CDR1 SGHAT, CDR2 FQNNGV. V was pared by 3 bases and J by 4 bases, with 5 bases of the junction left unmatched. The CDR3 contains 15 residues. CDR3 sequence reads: CASSFGTGVIETQYF. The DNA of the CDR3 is TGTGCCAGCAGCTTCGGGACAGGGGTGATAGAGACCCAGTACTTC. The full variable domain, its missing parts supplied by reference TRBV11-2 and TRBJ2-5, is EAGVAQSPRYKIIEKRQSVAFWCNPISGHATLYWYQQILGQGPKLLIQFQNNGVVDDSQLPKDRFSAERLKGVDSTLKIQPAKLEDSAVYLCASSFGTGVIETQYFGPGTRLLVL.

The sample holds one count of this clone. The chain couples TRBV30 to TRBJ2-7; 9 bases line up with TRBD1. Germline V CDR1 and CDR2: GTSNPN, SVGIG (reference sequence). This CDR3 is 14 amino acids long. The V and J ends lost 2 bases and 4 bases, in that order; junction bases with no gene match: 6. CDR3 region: CAWSPGTGTYEQYF. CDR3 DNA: TGTGCCTGGAGTCCGGGGACAGGGACGTACGAGCAGTACTTC.

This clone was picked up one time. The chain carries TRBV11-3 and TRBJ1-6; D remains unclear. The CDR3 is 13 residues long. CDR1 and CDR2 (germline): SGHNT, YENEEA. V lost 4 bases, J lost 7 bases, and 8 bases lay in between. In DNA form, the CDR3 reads TGTGCCAGCAGCTCAGGCACGAATTCACCCCTCCACTTT. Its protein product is CASSSGTNSPLHF.

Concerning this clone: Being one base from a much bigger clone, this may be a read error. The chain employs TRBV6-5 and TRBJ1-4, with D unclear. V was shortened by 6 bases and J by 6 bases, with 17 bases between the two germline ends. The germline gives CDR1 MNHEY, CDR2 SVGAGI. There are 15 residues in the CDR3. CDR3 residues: CASRKRLPSHEKLFF. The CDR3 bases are TGTGCCAGCAGAAAAAGACTGCCCTCACATGAAAAACTGTTTTTT.

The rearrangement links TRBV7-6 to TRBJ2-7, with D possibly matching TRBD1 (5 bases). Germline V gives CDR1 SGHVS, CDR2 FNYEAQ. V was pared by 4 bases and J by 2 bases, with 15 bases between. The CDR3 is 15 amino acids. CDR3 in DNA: TGTGCCAGCAGCTACCAAGAAGGGGCGGCCTACGAGCAGTACTTC. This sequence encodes CASSYQEGAAYEQYF.

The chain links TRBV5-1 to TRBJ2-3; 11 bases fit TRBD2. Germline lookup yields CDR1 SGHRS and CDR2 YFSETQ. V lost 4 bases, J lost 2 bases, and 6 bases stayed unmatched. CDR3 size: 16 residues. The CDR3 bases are TGCGCCAGCAGCCCTGGGACTAGCGGTTACACAGATACGCAGTATTTT. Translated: CASSPGTSGYTDTQYF.

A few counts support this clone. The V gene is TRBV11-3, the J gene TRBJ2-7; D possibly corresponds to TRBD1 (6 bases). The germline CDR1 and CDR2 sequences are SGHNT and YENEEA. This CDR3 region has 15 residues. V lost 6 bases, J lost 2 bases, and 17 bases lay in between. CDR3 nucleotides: TGTGCCAGCAGGAAAGCTGGGGGACACGCCTACGAGCAGTACTTC. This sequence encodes CASRKAGGHAYEQYF.

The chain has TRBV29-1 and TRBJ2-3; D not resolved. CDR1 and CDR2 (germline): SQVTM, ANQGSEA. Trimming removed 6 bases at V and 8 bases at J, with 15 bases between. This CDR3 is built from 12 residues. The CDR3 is CSVLVPYGTQYF. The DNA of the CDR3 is TGCAGCGTGTTAGTCCCCTACGGTACGCAGTATTTT.

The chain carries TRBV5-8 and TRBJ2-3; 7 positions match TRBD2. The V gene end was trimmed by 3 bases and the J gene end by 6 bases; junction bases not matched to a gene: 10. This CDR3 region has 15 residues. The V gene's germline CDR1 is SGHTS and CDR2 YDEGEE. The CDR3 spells CASSWAWEGADTQYF. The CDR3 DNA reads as TGTGCCAGCAGCTGGGCTTGGGAGGGTGCCGATACGCAGTATTTT.

The CDR3 spells CASSRGTGLTEAFF. In DNA form, the CDR3 reads TGTGCCAGCAGCCGCGGCACAGGGTTGACTGAAGCTTTCTTT. The genes are TRBV11-2 and TRBJ1-1, with D possibly being TRBD1 (6 bases). Germline CDR1 reads SGHAT; CDR2 reads FQNNGV. With 5 bases removed from V and 5 bases from J, the gap between germline ends came to 15 bases. The CDR3 has 14 amino acids.

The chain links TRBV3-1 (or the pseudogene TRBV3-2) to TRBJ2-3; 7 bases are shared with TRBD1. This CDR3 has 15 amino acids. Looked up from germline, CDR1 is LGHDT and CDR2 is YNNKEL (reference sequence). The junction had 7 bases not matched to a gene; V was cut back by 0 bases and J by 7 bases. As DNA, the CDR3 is TGTGCCAGCAGCCAAGAAGGGACAGCCTTTTATACGCAGTATTTT. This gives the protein CASSQEGTAFYTQYF.

CDR3 coding DNA: TGTGCCAGCAGCTTAAGCAGGGCCACTGAAGCTTTCTTT. Residues: CASSLSRATEAFF. The chain carries TRBV7-2 and TRBJ1-1, with D maybe TRBD1 (5 bases). V shed 2 bases and J shed 4 bases, with 8 bases lying between them. The CDR3 is 13 amino acids. Germline V gene data show CDR1 as SGHTA and CDR2 as FQGNSA. Filled out from reference TRBV7-2 and TRBJ1-1, the complete variable domain reads GAGVSQSPSNKVTEKGKDVELRCDPISGHTALYWYRQSLGQGLEFLIYFQGNSAPDKSGLPSDRFSAERTGGSVSTLTIQRTQQEDSAVYLCASSLSRATEAFFGQGTRLTVV.

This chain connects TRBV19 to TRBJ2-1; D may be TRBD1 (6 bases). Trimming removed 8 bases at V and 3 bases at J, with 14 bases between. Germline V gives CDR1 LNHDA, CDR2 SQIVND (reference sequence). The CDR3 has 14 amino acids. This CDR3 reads CASEQGGRYNEQFF. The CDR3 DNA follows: TGTGCCAGTGAACAAGGGGGTCGCTACAATGAGCAGTTCTTC.

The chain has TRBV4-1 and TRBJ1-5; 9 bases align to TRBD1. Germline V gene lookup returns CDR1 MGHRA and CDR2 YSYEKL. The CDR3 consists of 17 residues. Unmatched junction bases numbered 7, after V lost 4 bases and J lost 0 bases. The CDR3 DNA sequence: TGCGCCAGCAGCCCCGGACAGGGGATCCATAGCAATCAGCCCCAGCATTTT. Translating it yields CASSPGQGIHSNQPQHF.

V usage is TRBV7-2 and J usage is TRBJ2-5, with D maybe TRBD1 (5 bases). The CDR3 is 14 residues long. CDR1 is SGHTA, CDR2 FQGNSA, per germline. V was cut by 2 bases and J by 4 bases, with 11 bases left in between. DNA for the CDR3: TGTGCCAGCAGCTTATTGGCAGGGATAGAGACCCAGTACTTC. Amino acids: CASSLLAGIETQYF.

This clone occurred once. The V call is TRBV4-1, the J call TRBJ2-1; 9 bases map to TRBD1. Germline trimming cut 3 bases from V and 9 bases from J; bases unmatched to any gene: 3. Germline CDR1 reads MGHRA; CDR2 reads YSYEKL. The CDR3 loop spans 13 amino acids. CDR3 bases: TGCGCCAGCAGCCAGGGACAGGGTATTGAGCAGTTCTTC. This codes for CASSQGQGIEQFF.

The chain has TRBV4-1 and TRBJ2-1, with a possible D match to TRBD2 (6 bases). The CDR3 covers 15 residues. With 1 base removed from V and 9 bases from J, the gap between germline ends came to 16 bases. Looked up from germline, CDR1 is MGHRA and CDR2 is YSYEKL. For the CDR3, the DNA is TGCGCCAGCAGCCAAGGGCCCCTCGGCGGGGCTGAGCAGTTCTTC. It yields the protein CASSQGPLGGAEQFF.

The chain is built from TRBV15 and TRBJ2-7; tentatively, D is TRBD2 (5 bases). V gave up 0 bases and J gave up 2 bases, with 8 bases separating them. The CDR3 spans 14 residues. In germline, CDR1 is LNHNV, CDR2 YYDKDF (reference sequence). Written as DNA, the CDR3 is TGTGCCACCAGCAGAGACGCCGGGACCTACGAGCAGTACTTC. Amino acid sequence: CATSRDAGTYEQYF.

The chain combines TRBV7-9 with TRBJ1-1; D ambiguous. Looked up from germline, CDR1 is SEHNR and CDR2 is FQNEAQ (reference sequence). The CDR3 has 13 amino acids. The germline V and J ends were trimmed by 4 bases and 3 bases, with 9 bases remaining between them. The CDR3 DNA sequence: TGTGCCAGCAGCTGGGAGAGGGACACTGAAGCTTTCTTT. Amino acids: CASSWERDTEAFF. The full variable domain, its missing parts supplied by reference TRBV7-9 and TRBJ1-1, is DTGVSQNPRHKITKRGQNVTFRCDPISEHNRLYWYRQTLGQGPEFLTYFQNEAQLEKSRLLSDRFSAERPKGSFSTLEIQRTEQGDSAMYLCASSWERDTEAFFGQGTRLTVV.

Here the CDR3 DNA reads TGTGCCAGCAGCTTAGCGGGGACTAGCGGGGCGAACACCGGGGAGCTGTTTTTT. This gives the protein CASSLAGTSGANTGELFF. The gene calls are TRBV7-9 and TRBJ2-2; 13 bases fit TRBD2. Germline trimming cut 0 bases from V and 0 bases from J; bases unmatched to any gene: 1. The V gene's germline CDR1 is SEHNR and CDR2 FQNEAQ (reference sequence). The CDR3 sequence is 18 residues long.

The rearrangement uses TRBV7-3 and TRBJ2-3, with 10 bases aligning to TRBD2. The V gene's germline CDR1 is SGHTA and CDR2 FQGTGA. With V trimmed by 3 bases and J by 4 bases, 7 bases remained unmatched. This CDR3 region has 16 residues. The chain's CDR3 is CASSFSGGNDADTQYF. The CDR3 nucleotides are TGTGCCAGCAGCTTTAGCGGGGGGAATGATGCAGATACGCAGTATTTT.

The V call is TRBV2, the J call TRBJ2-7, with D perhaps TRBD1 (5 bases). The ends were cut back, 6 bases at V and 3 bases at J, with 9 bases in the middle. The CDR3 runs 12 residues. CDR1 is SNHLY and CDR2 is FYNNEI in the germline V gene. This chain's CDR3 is CASRQGNYEQYF. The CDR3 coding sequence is TGTGCCAGCAGGCAGGGAAACTACGAGCAGTACTTC.

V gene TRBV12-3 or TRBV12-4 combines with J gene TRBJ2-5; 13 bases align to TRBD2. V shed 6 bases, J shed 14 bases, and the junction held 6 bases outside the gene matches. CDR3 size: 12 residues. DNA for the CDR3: TGTGCCAGCAGGGGACTAGCGGGGCCTGCCTACTTC. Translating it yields CASRGLAGPAYF.

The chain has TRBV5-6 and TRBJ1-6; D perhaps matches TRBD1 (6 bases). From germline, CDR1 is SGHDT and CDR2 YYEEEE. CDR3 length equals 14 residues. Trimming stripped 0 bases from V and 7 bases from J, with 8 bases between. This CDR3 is CASSLGQGNSPLHF. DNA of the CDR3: TGTGCCAGCAGCTTGGGGCAGGGGAATTCACCCCTCCACTTT.

CDR3 in DNA: TGTGCCAGCAGCTGGACAGGGGACACCGGGGAGCTGTTTTTT. Protein sequence: CASSWTGDTGELFF. The chain has TRBV7-9 and TRBJ2-2; 9 bases map to TRBD1. Per germline, CDR1 SEHNR and CDR2 FQNEAQ (reference sequence). J lost 3 bases, V lost 4 bases, and 0 bases had no gene match. CDR3 length: 14 amino acids.